This T cell receptor (beta chain) was recovered during a study of vaccination effects on CD4 cells after COVID-19. Generated by immunoSEQ multiplex PCR, the TCRdb table keeps only in-frame clones and is missing some. This sample has over 80,000 clones, with 77% found just once. About this clone itself: Its antigen is currently unknown.

Between the trimmed V and J ends, which lost 1 base and 7 bases, there was a span of 11 bases. CDR1 and CDR2 (germline): LNHDA, SQIVND (reference sequence). The CDR3 totals 15 residues. Antigen-specific CD4+ T cells were expanded (with viral peptide pools) by the ViraFEST assay ahead of sequencing. The culture ran for approximately 11 days before CD4+ T cells were isolated. BNT162b2 vaccine or mRNA-1273 vaccine was given to participants in two doses. The TCR sequence derives from a human donor who received a COVID-19 vaccine. The rearrangement uses TRBV19 and TRBJ1-6; tentatively, D is TRBD1 (5 bases). The input for sequencing was CD4+ T cells from PBMCs cultured with HCoV-OC43 spike peptides, taken after COVID-19 vaccination. As to subset: HCoV-OC43 spike overlapping peptide pool stimulation. CDR3 nucleotide sequence: TGTGCCAGTAGTATAGCGGAGACAGCCAATTCACCCCTCCACTTT. It yields the protein CASSIAETANSPLHF. Looking up the rest from reference TRBV19 and TRBJ1-6 gives the full variable domain: DGGITQSPKYLFRKEGQNVTLSCEQNLNHDAMYWYRQDPGQGLRLIYYSQIVNDFQKGDIAEGYSVSREKKESFPLTVTSAQKNPTAFYLCASSIAETANSPLHFGNGTRLTVT.